The sequence of this TCR beta chain was determined in a study of blood T cell repertoires in COVID-19 (dated by TCRdb to 2018 to 2020). In terms of the full investigation: The collaborator samples originated in the United States, Italy and Spain and spanned the acute and convalescent phases of COVID-19. Nearly every sample came with metadata listing a de-identified subject ID, COVID-19 status, age in years and sex. Deeply sampled blood TCRbeta repertoires from subjects exposed to, actively infected with, or recovered from COVID-19 were included in the dataset. The samples were drawn from two sources: the first 160 participants of the ongoing ImmuneRACE study, and 950 to 1,500 subjects contributed by 6 global collaborators. The repertoires were made available in a free public database intended to serve as a resource for research on the immune response to SARS-CoV-2. The material from the prospective study consisted of cDNA or gDNA derived from T cells, B-cell-depleted T cells, or PBMCs. Where available, HLA class I and class II types were taken from metadata supplied by the sample provider and were not determined by assay-based typing. Study-wide findings and limitations: The quantity of clinical and demographic metadata differed by source and by participant and was supplied without curation.

Collaborating institutions collected whole blood in K2EDTA tubes following their own protocols. For TCRbeta analysis, collaborators shipped samples in one of three forms: frozen whole blood, isolated PBMCs, or DNA extracted from either of those sample types. A single count supports this clone. This receptor's antigen is unknown. The sample holds no much larger clone one base away, and base qualities are not on file. The immunoSEQ Assay, a bias-controlled multiplex PCR, was used to amplify TCRbeta CDR3 regions from genomic DNA. The paper's processing steps were these. Nucleated cell counts per sample were estimated from amplification of reference gene primers within the assay. Sequence reads were collapsed and filtered to measure the absolute abundance of every unique TCRbeta CDR3 rearrangement. For each sample, productive Simpson clonality was calculated as the square root of Simpson's diversity index over productive rearrangements. TCRdb's version of the immuneACCESS table is confined to in-frame rearrangements and falls short of the full clone set. An unresolved V gene accounts for under half of the shortfall where checked; the remainder is of unknown origin. V, J and clone size derive from that table, while D and trimming were established from the DNA sequence. A total of about 80,000 clones appear in this sample, approximately 88% of them only once. Under 7.5% of the sample is in the top ten clones.

The CDR3 has 15 amino acids, counting the end cysteine and phenylalanine. Only CDR3 DNA is held: 45 bases, read in frame from base 1. Germline trimming amounts to 3 bases on V and 4 bases on J, with 9 as the count of junction bases outside the gene matches. Via the germline V gene, CDR1 is SGDLS and CDR2 YYNGEE. The material sequenced was peripheral blood. The clonotype comes from a woman over 75 with acute or convalescent COVID-19. Recombination linked TRBV9 to TRBJ1-2; 7 bases in the junction line up with TRBD1. The CDR3 is CASSDSGTALYGYTF. The DNA sequence follows: TGTGCCAGCAGCGACTCCGGGACAGCCCTCTATGGCTACACCTTC. Where the CDR3 stops, the reference TRBV9 and TRBJ1-2 genes take over; the full variable domain is DSGVTQTPKHLITATGQRVTLRCSPRSGDLSVYWYQQSLDQGLQFLIQYYNGEERAKGNILERFSAQQFPDLHSELNLSSLELGDSALYFCASSDSGTALYGYTFGSGTRLTVV.